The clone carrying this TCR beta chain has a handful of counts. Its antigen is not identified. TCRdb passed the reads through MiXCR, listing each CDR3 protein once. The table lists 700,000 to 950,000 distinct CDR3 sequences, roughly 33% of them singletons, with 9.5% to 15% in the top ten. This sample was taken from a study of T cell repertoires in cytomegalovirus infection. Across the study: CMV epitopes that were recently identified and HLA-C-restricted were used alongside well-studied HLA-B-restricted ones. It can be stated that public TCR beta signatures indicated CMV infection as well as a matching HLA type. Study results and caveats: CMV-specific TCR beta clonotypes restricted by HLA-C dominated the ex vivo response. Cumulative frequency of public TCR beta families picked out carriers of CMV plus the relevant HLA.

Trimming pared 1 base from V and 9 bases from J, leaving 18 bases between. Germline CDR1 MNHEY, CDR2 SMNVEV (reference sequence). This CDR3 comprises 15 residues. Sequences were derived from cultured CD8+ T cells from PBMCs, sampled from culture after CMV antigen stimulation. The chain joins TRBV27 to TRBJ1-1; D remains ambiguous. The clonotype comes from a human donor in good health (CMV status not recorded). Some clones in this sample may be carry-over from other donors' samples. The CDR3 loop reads CASSLFAETSPQAFF. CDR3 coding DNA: TGTGCCAGCAGTTTATTCGCAGAAACCTCACCACAAGCTTTCTTT.